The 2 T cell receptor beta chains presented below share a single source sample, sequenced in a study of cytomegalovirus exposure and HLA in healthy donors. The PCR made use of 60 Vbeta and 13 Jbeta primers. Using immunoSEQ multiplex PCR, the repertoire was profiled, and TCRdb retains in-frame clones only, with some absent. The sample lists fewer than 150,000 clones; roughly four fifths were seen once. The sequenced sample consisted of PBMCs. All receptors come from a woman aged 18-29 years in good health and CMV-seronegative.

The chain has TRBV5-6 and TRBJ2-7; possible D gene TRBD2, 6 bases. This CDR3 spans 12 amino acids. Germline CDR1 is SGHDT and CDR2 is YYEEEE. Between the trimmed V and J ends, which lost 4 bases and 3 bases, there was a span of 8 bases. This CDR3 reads CASSIGSYEQYV. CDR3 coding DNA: TGTGCCAGCAGCATCGGGAGCTACGAGCAGTACGTC.

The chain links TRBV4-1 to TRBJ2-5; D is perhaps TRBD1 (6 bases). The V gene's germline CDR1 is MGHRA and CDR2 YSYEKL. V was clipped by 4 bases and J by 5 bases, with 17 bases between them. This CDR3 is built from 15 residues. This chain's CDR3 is CASSPDSLRGETQYF. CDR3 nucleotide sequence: TGCGCCAGCAGCCCGGACAGCTTGAGAGGGGAGACCCAGTACTTC.